The sequence of this T cell receptor beta chain was determined in a study of response to subunit inactivated influenza vaccine (dated by TCRdb to the late 2010s). At the level of the whole study: The study used deep quantitative T cell receptor repertoire profiling to track responses to a trivalent subunit inactivated influenza vaccine. Paper-wide results and their limitations: According to the authors, only a limited number of new T cells may be recruited by each seasonal influenza vaccination.

This clonotype was counted a few times. Its antigen is currently not known. Base-call qualities are not available, and no considerably larger clone is one nucleotide away. Library preparation employed RT-PCR. The sequencer was an Illumina HiSeq 2500. In-frame beta chains were kept once TCRdb had trimmed the public reads at Q25 with fastp and called clones with MiXCR. Each CDR3 protein appears once, grouped with its most common genes and DNA. Within this sample are about 240,000 distinct CDR3 sequences, with 10% to 15% of them counted one time only. Of the sample, about 8% is held by the ten largest clones. CDR1 and CDR2, per the germline V gene (reference sequence), are MNHEY and SMNVEV. V was cut back by 7 bases and J by 3 bases, leaving a gap of 21 bases between them. The CDR3 has 17 amino acids, counting the end cysteine and phenylalanine. Only the CDR3 region is kept as DNA, spanning 51 bases read in frame from base 1.

The sample here was non-naive T cells sorted from PBMCs, taken around 15 days before vaccination. Reading the label with the study, this specimen's cell subset or site is: memory T cell fraction. The chain is made from TRBV27 and TRBJ1-4; the D gene is perhaps TRBD1, from 5 matching bases. The TCR comes from a man in his fifties or sixties who received an inactivated influenza vaccine. Donor details come from another sample of the same person, matched by shared clones. The CDR3 here reads CASKLRANRGPNEKLFF. The nucleotide sequence reads as follows: TGTGCCAGCAAGCTCCGGGCCAACCGGGGCCCTAATGAAAAACTGTTTTTT.